The next 32 T cell receptor beta chains were all read from a single sample in a study of PD-L1 blockade in urothelial cancer. Sequencing was performed with immunoSEQ multiplex PCR; in TCRdb, only in-frame clones are kept and a portion is missing. This table has around 45,000 clones, around 90% appearing once. Material: PBMCs, obtained around atezolizumab (anti-PD-L1) treatment. All receptors derive from a woman aged 60-75 years with urothelial cancer.

The chain joins TRBV11-2 to TRBJ2-5; no definite D call. Germline V gene data show CDR1 as SGHAT and CDR2 as FQNNGV. The CDR3 consists of 14 residues. Trimming left V 3 bases short and J 1 base short, with 9 bases between. The CDR3 reads CASSFNSLQETQYF. CDR3 nucleotide sequence: TGTGCCAGCAGCTTTAATAGCCTCCAAGAGACCCAGTACTTC.

V and J are TRBV5-4 and TRBJ2-1; 9 bases fit TRBD1. The J segment lost 15 bases and the V segment lost 4 bases, leaving 11 bases of the junction unmatched. The germline V gene has CDR1 SGHNT and CDR2 YYREEE (reference sequence). CDR3 length: 13 amino acids. The chain's CDR3 is CASSPGGTGFPFF. CDR3 bases: TGTGCCAGCAGCCCCGGGGGGACAGGGTTCCCGTTCTTC.

The chain is built from TRBV13 and TRBJ2-2; 7 bases are shared with TRBD1. There are 14 residues in the CDR3. Germline values: CDR1 PRHDT, CDR2 FYEKMQ (reference sequence). With V trimmed by 4 bases and J by 6 bases, 5 bases remained unmatched. CDR3 sequence: CASSSGQPSGELFF. As DNA, the CDR3 is TGTGCCAGCAGCTCGGGACAGCCCTCCGGGGAGCTGTTTTTT.

The V gene is TRBV2, the J gene TRBJ1-5; 11 bases are a match to TRBD1. In germline, CDR1 is SNHLY, CDR2 FYNNEI. Trimming cost V 6 bases and J 7 bases; bases outside gene matches: 2. The CDR3 is 13 residues long. As DNA, the CDR3 is TGTGCCAGCAGGGGGACAGGGGGGCAGCCCCAGCATTTT. Protein: CASRGTGGQPQHF.

This rearrangement joins TRBV19 to TRBJ2-3, with TRBD1 matching 7 bases. Trimming at V came to 8 bases and at J to 2 bases, leaving 19 bases not matched to a gene. Germline V gene data show CDR1 as LNHDA and CDR2 as SQIVND (reference sequence). The CDR3 contains 18 residues. CDR3 protein: CASGRLSWAGGNTDTQYF. In DNA, the CDR3 is TGTGCCAGTGGTAGACTCTCCTGGGCAGGGGGAAACACAGATACGCAGTATTTT.

The gene calls are TRBV6-6 and TRBJ2-7; D perhaps matches TRBD1 (6 bases). This CDR3 comprises 13 residues. Per germline, CDR1 MNHNY and CDR2 SVGAGI (reference sequence). V was clipped by 11 bases and J by 3 bases, with 17 bases between them. The CDR3 nucleotides read TGTGCCTCCATGGACAGTGGAGGCTACGAGCAGTACTTC. Amino acids: CASMDSGGYEQYF.

V and J are TRBV18 and TRBJ1-5; 8 bases map to TRBD1. With V trimmed by 5 bases and J by 2 bases, 2 bases remained unmatched. The CDR3 sequence is 14 residues long. CDR1 is KGHSH and CDR2 is LQKENI in the germline V gene. CDR3 residues: CASSATGGNQPQHF. CDR3 nucleotide sequence: TGTGCCAGCTCAGCGACAGGGGGCAATCAGCCCCAGCATTTT.

The chain couples TRBV5-4 to TRBJ1-3; 9 nucleotides align to TRBD1. The CDR3 covers 13 residues. V lost 4 bases and J lost 8; bases outside the gene matches: 4. Germline V lookup: CDR1 SGHNT, CDR2 YYREEE (reference sequence). As DNA, the CDR3 is TGTGCCAGCAGCCCTCGGACAGGGGACACCATATATTTT. Translated, it gives CASSPRTGDTIYF.

This chain joins TRBV7-3 and TRBJ2-2; TRBD2 matches 10 bases. Unmatched junction bases numbered 8, after V lost 4 bases and J lost 6 bases. CDR1 and CDR2 from the germline V gene are SGHTA and FQGTGA. The CDR3 spans 16 residues. The CDR3 protein is CASSSGVGTSAGELFF. The DNA of the CDR3 is TGTGCCAGCAGCTCTGGGGTAGGGACTAGCGCCGGGGAGCTGTTTTTT.

The chain is built from TRBV6-5 and TRBJ1-2, with 8 bases identical to TRBD1. This CDR3 region has 15 residues. From germline, CDR1 is MNHEY and CDR2 SVGAGI. Unmatched junction bases numbered 9, after V lost 9 bases and J lost 0 bases. The CDR3 nucleotides are TGTGCCAGTCACGGGACAGGAGGGACTAACTATGGCTACACCTTC. Amino acids: CASHGTGGTNYGYTF.

For the CDR3, the DNA is TGTGCCAGCAGCCCAGATACCAATGAGCAGTTCTTC. Its protein is CASSPDTNEQFF. V is TRBV7-7 and J is TRBJ2-1; no clear D gene. This CDR3 has 12 amino acids. Germline V gives CDR1 SSHAT, CDR2 FNYEAQ (reference sequence). Trimming pared 5 bases from V and 6 bases from J, leaving 8 bases between.

The chain combines TRBV18 with TRBJ1-1; no definite D call. The CDR3 consists of 15 residues. The V and J ends lost 3 bases and 0 bases respectively, with 11 bases between them. Per germline, CDR1 KGHSH and CDR2 LQKENI. The CDR3 sequence is CASSPKRYMNTEAFF. In nucleotides, the CDR3 is TGTGCCAGCTCACCTAAACGATACATGAACACTGAAGCTTTCTTT.

The chain links TRBV6-1 to TRBJ2-1; D possibly corresponds to TRBD1 (5 bases). CDR1 MNHNS and CDR2 SASEGT come from the germline V gene. Trimming took 6 bases from V and 4 from J, leaving 16 bases between them. The CDR3 loop spans 15 amino acids. This CDR3 reads CASSQGHKRYNEQFF. DNA for the CDR3: TGTGCCAGCAGCCAGGGTCATAAAAGATACAATGAGCAGTTCTTC.

The rearrangement uses TRBV4-3 and TRBJ2-5; 7 bases map to TRBD2. J was trimmed by 0 bases and V by 1 base; bases with no gene match: 5. The CDR3 totals 16 residues. The germline V gene has CDR1 LGHNA and CDR2 YSLEER. The CDR3 protein is CASSQGGGSYQETQYF. The CDR3 DNA sequence: TGCGCCAGCAGCCAAGGGGGGGGGTCTTACCAAGAGACCCAGTACTTC.

The V and J genes are TRBV10-3 and TRBJ1-3; a possible D gene is TRBD1 (6 bases). This CDR3 has 14 amino acids. V was shortened by 3 bases and J by 0 bases, with 6 bases between the two germline ends. Germline V CDR1 and CDR2: ENHRY, SYGVKD. DNA of the CDR3: TGTGCCATCAGTGACAGGGGCTCTGGAAACACCATATATTTT. It is translated as CAISDRGSGNTIYF.

This chain links TRBV4-3 with TRBJ1-1; maybe TRBD1 (5 bases). V lost 11 bases to trimming and J lost 6 bases, with 13 bases between them. The germline V gene has CDR1 LGHNA and CDR2 YSLEER. The CDR3 is 11 residues long. The CDR3: CAGWTCPEAFF. The DNA for the CDR3 is TGCGCCGGATGGACATGCCCTGAAGCTTTCTTT.

V and J are TRBV4-3 and TRBJ2-5; 7 nucleotides line up with TRBD1. The V gene end was trimmed by 2 bases and the J gene end by 5 bases; junction bases not matched to a gene: 5. The CDR3 is made up of 14 amino acids. The germline V gene encodes CDR1 LGHNA and CDR2 YSLEER. This chain's CDR3 is CASSQQGVRETQYF. CDR3 nucleotides: TGCGCCAGCAGCCAACAGGGGGTTCGGGAGACCCAGTACTTC.

The chain links TRBV4-3 to TRBJ1-2, with D tentatively TRBD1 (5 bases). The V gene's germline CDR1 is LGHNA and CDR2 YSLEER. V was clipped by 1 base and J by 8 bases, with 11 bases between them. The CDR3 runs to 13 residues. DNA for the CDR3: TGCGCCAGCAGCCAAGGCAGGGTTGGAGGCTACACCTTC. Encoded protein: CASSQGRVGGYTF.

This chain links TRBV6-1 with TRBJ1-5, with TRBD1 as a possible D gene (6 bases). Trimming left V 4 bases short and J 4 bases short, with 8 bases between. This CDR3 contains 13 residues. Germline CDR1 is MNHNS and CDR2 is SASEGT. The CDR3 spells CASSGTGNQPQHF. In nucleotides, the CDR3 is TGTGCCAGCAGTGGTACAGGGAATCAGCCCCAGCATTTT.

The rearrangement uses TRBV5-1 and TRBJ2-1, with a tentative D call TRBD1 (5 bases). Germline CDR1 is SGHRS and CDR2 is YFSETQ. Trimming stripped 0 bases from V and 7 bases from J, with 23 bases between. This CDR3 contains 18 residues. In DNA, the CDR3 is TGCGCCAGCAGCTTGGAAGGCAGGGTAATTGGTTTCCGAAATGAGCAGTTCTTC. Protein: CASSLEGRVIGFRNEQFF.

The CDR3 spells CASSSGRTYEQYF. In DNA, the CDR3 is TGTGCCAGCAGTTCTGGACGGACTTACGAGCAGTACTTC. This chain links TRBV5-6 with TRBJ2-7; TRBD2 might be the D (5 bases). Trimming stripped 5 bases from V and 4 bases from J, with 13 bases between. This CDR3 comprises 13 residues. The germline gives CDR1 SGHDT, CDR2 YYEEEE. Full variable domain (outside the CDR3, taken from reference TRBV5-6 and TRBJ2-7): DAGVTQSPTHLIKTRGQQVTLRCSPKSGHDTVSWYQQALGQGPQFIFQYYEEEERQRGNFPDRFSGHQFPNYSSELNVNALLLGDSALYLCASSSGRTYEQYFGPGTRLTVT.

This clone was seen once. The chain joins TRBV7-2 to TRBJ2-3; 15 nucleotides align to TRBD2. Trimming took 6 bases from V and 6 from J; bases not matched to a gene: 7. The CDR3 is made up of 16 amino acids. Per the germline V gene, CDR1 is SGHTA and CDR2 is FQGNSA. Here the CDR3 DNA reads TGTGCCAGCAGTCCCGGGACTAGCGGGGGGAGGGATACGCAGTATTTT. It codes for CASSPGTSGGRDTQYF.

The chain is built from TRBV28 and TRBJ2-7; 9 bases line up with TRBD1. This CDR3 comprises 13 residues. Trimming at V came to 2 bases and at J to 4 bases, leaving 0 bases not matched to a gene. Germline-derived CDR1 and CDR2 are MDHEN and SYDVKM. The CDR3, as DNA: TGTGCCAGCAGTTTAGGGACAGGGTACGAGCAGTACTTC. Its protein is CASSLGTGYEQYF. Full variable domain (remainder filled in from reference TRBV28 and TRBJ2-7): DVKVTQSSRYLVKRTGEKVFLECVQDMDHENMFWYRQDPGLGLRLIYFSYDVKMKEKGDIPEGYSVSREKKERFSLILESASTNQTSMYLCASSLGTGYEQYFGPGTRLTVT.

The chain recombines TRBV4-1 with TRBJ2-7, with TRBD2 matching over 11 bases. CDR1 MGHRA and CDR2 YSYEKL come from the germline V gene. The CDR3 is 16 amino acids. The V gene end was trimmed by 0 bases and the J gene end by 4 bases; junction bases not matched to a gene: 5. CDR3 DNA: TGCGCCAGCAGCCAAGATTCCGGGACTAGCGGTTACGAGCAGTACTTC. This sequence encodes CASSQDSGTSGYEQYF.

The chain recombines TRBV7-3 with TRBJ2-7; D possibly corresponds to TRBD2 (5 bases). CDR1 is SGHTA and CDR2 is FQGTGA in the germline V gene. The CDR3 spans 14 residues. The V gene lost 2 bases and the J gene lost 2 bases, with 10 bases spanning the gap. This chain's CDR3 is CASSLVGGPYEQYF. The CDR3 DNA is TGTGCCAGCAGCTTAGTAGGCGGGCCCTACGAGCAGTACTTC. Supplemented by reference TRBV7-3 and TRBJ2-7, the full variable domain reads GAGVSQTPSNKVTEKGKYVELRCDPISGHTALYWYRQSLGQGPEFLIYFQGTGAADDSGLPNDRFFAVRPEGSVSTLKIQRTERGDSAVYLCASSLVGGPYEQYFGPGTRLTVT.

The genes are TRBV7-2 and TRBJ2-5; maybe TRBD2 (6 bases). Trimming took off 3 bases at V and 12 bases at J, with 20 bases between the two ends. This CDR3 is built from 14 residues. From germline, CDR1 is SGHTA and CDR2 FQGNSA. The CDR3 sequence: CASSFAGTLAQKYF. The CDR3 DNA reads TGTGCCAGCAGCTTTGCCGGGACCCTAGCGCAGAAGTACTTC.

The rearrangement links TRBV5-1 to TRBJ2-7; maybe TRBD1 (5 bases). Germline V gene data show CDR1 as SGHRS and CDR2 as YFSETQ. The length of the CDR3 is 14 residues. The germline V and J ends were trimmed by 2 bases and 6 bases, with 15 bases remaining between them. CDR3: CASSFGQGLREQYF. DNA for the CDR3: TGCGCCAGCAGCTTTGGGCAGGGTCTTCGCGAGCAGTACTTC.

The chain joins TRBV28 to TRBJ1-1, with D unresolved. Trimming took 10 bases from V and 3 from J, leaving 9 bases between them. There are 11 residues in the CDR3. The germline CDR1 and CDR2 sequences are MDHEN and SYDVKM. The CDR3 sequence is CAIQRDTEAFF. The CDR3 nucleotides are TGTGCCATCCAGAGGGACACTGAAGCTTTCTTT.

The chain is built from TRBV2 and TRBJ2-3; 9 bases are a match to TRBD1. V shed 6 bases, J shed 1 base, and the junction held 2 bases outside the gene matches. CDR1 and CDR2 from the germline V gene are SNHLY and FYNNEI. This CDR3 is 14 amino acids long. Here the CDR3 reads CASSRDRGTDTQYF. Written as DNA, the CDR3 is TGTGCCAGCAGCCGGGACAGGGGCACAGATACGCAGTATTTT.

The chain recombines TRBV6-5 with TRBJ2-1; 11 bases align to TRBD2. CDR1 is MNHEY, CDR2 SVGAGI, per germline. With 0 bases clipped from V and 6 bases from J, the junction kept 4 bases outside the gene matches. This CDR3 has 16 amino acids. CDR3: CASSYSGLAGGNEQFF. The CDR3 DNA reads as TGTGCCAGCAGTTACTCCGGGCTAGCGGGGGGCAATGAGCAGTTCTTC.

The V gene is TRBV7-8, the J gene TRBJ2-7; D perhaps matches TRBD2 (5 bases). Between the trimmed V and J ends, which lost 0 bases and 0 bases, there was a span of 15 bases. The length of the CDR3 is 17 residues. Germline V lookup: CDR1 SGHVS, CDR2 FQNEAQ. This CDR3 reads CASSLADPFEGSYEQYF. In DNA, the CDR3 is TGTGCCAGCAGCTTAGCGGATCCCTTCGAGGGCTCCTACGAGCAGTACTTC.

In its sample, this clone was seen a few times. This chain links TRBV7-9 with TRBJ2-7; 9 bases agree with TRBD1. Germline CDR1 is SEHNR and CDR2 is FQNEAQ (reference sequence). V lost 2 bases and J lost 7; bases outside the gene matches: 9. The CDR3 consists of 15 residues. The CDR3 sequence is CASSLHGTGHVEQYF. The CDR3 nucleotides are TGTGCCAGCAGCTTACACGGGACAGGGCATGTGGAGCAGTACTTC.